One sample yielded the 12 T cell receptor beta chains listed below, sequenced in a study of T cell responses to AZD1222 COVID-19 vaccine. Clones were read by immunoSEQ multiplex PCR, and TCRdb kept only the in-frame ones, dropping some. The table has around 95,000 clones, around 90% seen once. Sample: peripheral blood, taken on day 0 of AZD1222 vaccination. The receptors shown here come from an adult in good health.

This clone was detected only once. One junction end does not reproduce the germline sequence, and a read error may be involved. The rearrangement links TRBV5-1 to TRBJ2-7; D is undetermined. There are 15 residues in the CDR3. Germline V gene sequence: CDR1 SGHRS, CDR2 YFSETQ. CDR3 sequence (DNA): TGCGCCAGCAGTTTGGACGGAGTCCAATCCTACGAGCAGTACTTC. It codes for CASSLDGVQSYEQYF.

V is TRBV3-1 (or the pseudogene TRBV3-2) and J is TRBJ2-1; 7 bases map to TRBD1. CDR3 length: 15 amino acids. CDR1 LGHDT and CDR2 YNNKEL come from the germline V gene (reference sequence). Trimming took 2 bases from V and 3 from J; bases not matched to a gene: 4. The CDR3 region is CASSQRGRGYNEQFF. DNA for the CDR3: TGTGCCAGCAGCCAAAGGGGGCGCGGCTACAATGAGCAGTTCTTC.

The chain uses TRBV27 and TRBJ2-2, with 7 bases that match TRBD2. The CDR3 length is 15 residues. The ends lost 5 bases at V and 1 base at J; junction bases unmatched: 4. Germline V lookup: CDR1 MNHEY, CDR2 SMNVEV (reference sequence). Written as DNA, the CDR3 is TGTGCCAGCAGTCGTCTAGCGGAGAACACCGGGGAGCTGTTTTTT. Protein: CASSRLAENTGELFF.

This sequence joins TRBV5-1 and TRBJ2-1, with a tentative D call TRBD2 (6 bases). Trimming shortened V by 4 bases and J by 2 bases, and 10 bases separated the two germline ends. In germline, CDR1 is SGHRS, CDR2 YFSETQ. The CDR3 covers 14 residues. As DNA, the CDR3 is TGCGCCAGCAGCCTCGGGAGTCCCTACAATGAGCAGTTCTTC. Protein: CASSLGSPYNEQFF.

This chain joins TRBV5-5 and TRBJ2-7, with 9 positions matching TRBD1. Germline lookup yields CDR1 SGHKS and CDR2 YYEKEE (reference sequence). Unmatched junction bases numbered 9, after V lost 0 bases and J lost 5 bases. The CDR3 has 16 residues. CDR3 nucleotides: TGTGCCAGCAGCTTGGCCCCCCAGCGGACAGGGGACGAGCAGTACTTC. Amino acid sequence: CASSLAPQRTGDEQYF.

The chain has TRBV9 and TRBJ2-6; D may be TRBD2 (5 bases). In germline, CDR1 is SGDLS, CDR2 YYNGEE. V gave up 5 bases and J gave up 1 base, with 7 bases separating them. This CDR3 is built from 14 residues. The DNA of the CDR3 is TGTGCCAGCAGTCCGGGGTCTGGGGCCAACGTCCTGACTTTC. It encodes CASSPGSGANVLTF.

The rearrangement joins TRBV30 to TRBJ1-5; D call uncertain. Germline CDR1 GTSNPN, CDR2 SVGIG (reference sequence). The CDR3 is 13 residues long. The ends were cut back, 1 base at V and 0 bases at J, with 4 bases in the middle. For the CDR3, the DNA is TGTGCCTGGAGTGGTCATAGCAATCAGCCCCAGCATTTT. Protein: CAWSGHSNQPQHF. Using reference TRBV30 and TRBJ1-5 for the parts outside the CDR3, the full variable domain is SQTIHQWPATLVQPVGSPLSLECTVEGTSNPNLYWYRQAAGRGLQLLFYSVGIGQISSEVPQNLSASRPQDRQFILSSKKLLLSDSGFYLCAWSGHSNQPQHFGDGTRLSIL.

The chain is built from TRBV7-9 and TRBJ1-5; a weak D match, TRBD1 (5 bases). CDR3 length: 14 residues. Trimming shortened V by 1 base and J by 8 bases, and 12 bases separated the two germline ends. The V gene's germline CDR1 is SEHNR and CDR2 FQNEAQ (reference sequence). This chain's CDR3 is CASSLGGGTKPQHF. The DNA of the CDR3 is TGTGCCAGCAGCTTAGGCGGGGGGACGAAGCCCCAGCATTTT.

The chain combines TRBV6-5 with TRBJ1-1, with D perhaps matching TRBD1 (6 bases). V gave up 7 bases and J gave up 1 base, with 7 bases separating them. The germline gives CDR1 MNHEY, CDR2 SVGAGI. This CDR3 is built from 12 residues. The CDR3 sequence: CASKGGNTEAFF. CDR3 DNA sequence: TGTGCCAGCAAAGGGGGGAACACTGAAGCTTTCTTT.

This chain connects TRBV12-5 to TRBJ1-1; D not certain. V shed 4 bases and J shed 2 bases, with 8 bases lying between them. Germline CDR1 LGHNT, CDR2 FRNRAP. The length of the CDR3 is 13 residues. CDR3 coding DNA: TGTGCTAGTGGTTCAGGATACAACACTGAAGCTTTCTTT. Translation: CASGSGYNTEAFF.

CDR3 nucleotides: TGTGCCATCAGTGAAGTCAGACCCAGCGGCTACACCTTC. Residues: CAISEVRPSGYTF. V and J are TRBV10-3 and TRBJ1-2; unclear D gene. This CDR3 region has 13 residues. V lost 3 bases to trimming and J lost 8 bases, with 13 bases between them. Germline CDR1 reads ENHRY; CDR2 reads SYGVKD.

This sequence joins TRBV28 and TRBJ2-2; perhaps D is TRBD1 or TRBD2 (5 bases each). Trimming left V 4 bases short and J 4 bases short, with 16 bases between. Per germline, CDR1 MDHEN and CDR2 SYDVKM. The CDR3 runs 16 residues. CDR3 region: CASSWDGGEFTGELFF. The DNA for the CDR3 is TGTGCCAGCAGTTGGGACGGTGGGGAGTTCACCGGGGAGCTGTTTTTT.